These T cell receptor beta chains were read from a single sample in a study of post-analysis software for immune sequencing data. TCRdb redid the calling of the PCR reads with MiXCR, one entry per CDR3 protein. The repertoire holds about 820,000 distinct CDR3 sequences, with 53% as singletons. Input material: blood. The receptors stem from a girl aged 10 to 17 with multiple sclerosis. The CDR3 runs from the conserved cysteine through the conserved F or W. The D gene is left open where the match is weak. Rows give clone size only sometimes, using once, few, many, or a class for an expanded clone.

>-|TRBJ2-1|TRBV6-1|-
TGTGCCAGCAGTGACGCAGGGATCTCCTACAATGAGCAGTTCTTC
CASSDAGISYNEQFF
>few|TRBJ2-6|TRBV6-5|-
TGTGCCAGCAGTTACCAGCGTTCTGGGGCCAACGTCCTGACTTTC
CASSYQRSGANVLTF
>-|TRBJ1-2|TRBV5-6|-
TGTGCCAGCAGCGTGGACAGCCTTGGTCCTAACTATGGCTACACCTTC
CASSVDSLGPNYGYTF
>-|TRBJ2-1|TRBV20-1|TRBD2
TGCAGTGCTAGACAGGCGGCGGGGGTCTCCTACAATGAGCAGTTCTTC
CSARQAAGVSYNEQFF
>-|TRBJ2-3|TRBV20-1|TRBD2
TGCAGTGCCCCCGGTAGTAGCGGGAGACATGCGCAGTATTTT
CSAPGSSGRHAQYF
>-|TRBJ2-5|TRBV5-1|-
TGCGCCAGCAGCTTGGTGGCAGTTGAAGAGACCCAGTACTTC
CASSLVAVEETQYF
>-|TRBJ2-1|TRBV11-1|-
TGTGCCAGCAGCCATTCAGGGGTTTCCCATGAGCAGTTCTTC
CASSHSGVSHEQFF
>few|TRBJ2-5|TRBV12-3/TRBV12-4|TRBD2
TGTGCCAGCAGGGGACTAGTTCAAGAGACCCAGTACTTC
CASRGLVQETQYF
>few|TRBJ1-1|TRBV5-1|-
TGCGCCAGCAGCTTGGGGCCAGCCCCTGAAGCTTTCTTT
CASSLGPAPEAFF
>-|TRBJ2-3|TRBV20-1|-
TGCAGTGCCCGGGAGAGACACACAGATACGCAGTATTTT
CSARERHTDTQYF
>-|TRBJ2-7|TRBV20-1|TRBD1
TGCAGTGCTAGTCGGGGACAGGCTACCTACGAGCAGTACTTC
CSASRGQATYEQYF
>few|TRBJ2-7|TRBV15|TRBD2
TGTGCCACCAGCAGTGGACTAGGCTACGAGCAGTACTTC
CATSSGLGYEQYF
>-|TRBJ2-1|TRBV6-4|TRBD2
TGTGCCAGCAGCCATCGGGGGGACTCCTACAATGAGCAGTTCTTC
CASSHRGDSYNEQFF
>few|TRBJ2-1|TRBV15|-
TGTGCCACCAGGACGGAGAGCTCCTACAATGAGCAGTTCTTC
CATRTESSYNEQFF
>-|TRBJ1-5|TRBV6-5|-
TGTGCCAGCAGGGGGAACGATAATCAGCCCCAGCATTTT
CASRGNDNQPQHF
>-|TRBJ1-2|TRBV18|TRBD1
TGTGCCAGCTCACCGGCCTCGACAGGGGGTGGCTACACCTTC
CASSPASTGGGYTF
>few|TRBJ2-5|TRBV5-1|TRBD2
TGCGCCAGCAGCGCACGACTAGCGGGAGAAGAGACCCAGTACTTC
CASSARLAGEETQYF
>-|TRBJ1-1|TRBV20-1|-
TGCAGTGCTAGAGATATGATTTACAGCGGAGAAGCTTTCTTT
CSARDMIYSGEAFF
>-|TRBJ2-7|TRBV28|-
TGTGCCAGCAGTTCTCAGGGGCCGGGACCCCAGGGCTCCTACGAGCAGTACTTC
CASSSQGPGPQGSYEQYF
>-|TRBJ2-1|TRBV7-9|TRBD2
TGTGCCAGCAGCTACGTCGGACTAGCGGGAGTATACGGTGAGCAGTTCTTC
CASSYVGLAGVYGEQFF
>-|TRBJ1-2|TRBV7-9|TRBD1
TGTGCCAGCAGCCCCGGGGACAGGGTGAGCAATGGCTACACCTTC
CASSPGDRVSNGYTF
>-|TRBJ2-1|TRBV29-1|TRBD2
TGCAGCGTTGAGGGGCGGGGGGACTACAATGAGCAGTTCTTC
CSVEGRGDYNEQFF
>-|TRBJ2-3|TRBV3-1|-
TGTGCCAGCAAAAGCACAGATACGCAGTATTTT
CASKSTDTQYF
>-|TRBJ1-1|TRBV13|-
TGTGCCAGCAGCTCCCGACCCCAGGGTAAAGCTTTCTTT
CASSSRPQGKAFF
>-|TRBJ1-2|TRBV4-1|-
TGCGCCAGCAGCCCCCCGGCCGGGCTTGGCTATGGCTACACCTTC
CASSPPAGLGYGYTF
>-|TRBJ2-7|TRBV20-1|-
TGCAGTGCTAGAGCAGGGGACTACCCCCGCTACGAGCAGTACTTC
CSARAGDYPRYEQYF
>-|TRBJ2-7|TRBV12-3/TRBV12-4|TRBD1
TGTGCCAGCAGTTTATCGAGGGACAGACCCTACGAGCAGTACTTC
CASSLSRDRPYEQYF
>-|TRBJ2-3|TRBV27|-
TGTGCCAGCAGTCGGGGCGGGACCTTGAGCACAGATACGCAGTATTTT
CASSRGGTLSTDTQYF
>-|TRBJ1-2|TRBV6-1|-
TGTGCCAGCAGTGAGCAGGGGCCGGGAGGCTACACCTTC
CASSEQGPGGYTF
>-|TRBJ2-5|TRBV20-1|-
TGCAGTGCTAGGGAGGTTCCGGCCCAGTACTTC
CSAREVPAQYF
>-|TRBJ2-5|TRBV10-3|-
TGTGCCGCGCACCGGGACTTAAAAGAGACCCAGTACTTC
CAAHRDLKETQYF
>-|TRBJ1-1|TRBV6-5|-
TGTGCCAGCAGTTACATGGACCCGGGAGGTACCACTGAAGCTTTCTTT
CASSYMDPGGTTEAFF
>-|TRBJ1-2|TRBV29-1|-
TGCAGCGTTTTTGCGGGCGGATTTAACTATGGCTACACCTTC
CSVFAGGFNYGYTF
>-|TRBJ2-1|TRBV20-1|TRBD2
TGCAGTGCTAGAGATCTCCTCGGGGGAGGGTTATACAATGAGCAGTTCTTC
CSARDLLGGGLYNEQFF
>-|TRBJ2-2|TRBV7-7|-
TGTGCCAGCAGCTTAGGTGGGGGGCCCATCACCGGGGAGCTGTTTTTT
CASSLGGGPITGELFF
>-|TRBJ2-7|TRBV11-2|-
TGTGCCAGCAGCTTAGAGGGCTATGGGTGCGCCAACGTGCAGTACTTC
CASSLEGYGCANVQYF
>-|TRBJ2-1|TRBV6-1|-
TGTGCCAGCAGGGAAAAGGGCGAAAATGAGCAGTTCTTC
CASREKGENEQFF
>-|TRBJ2-1|TRBV7-9|TRBD2
TGTGCCAGCAGCCGAGGACTAGCGGCTTCCTACAATGAGCAGTTCTTC
CASSRGLAASYNEQFF